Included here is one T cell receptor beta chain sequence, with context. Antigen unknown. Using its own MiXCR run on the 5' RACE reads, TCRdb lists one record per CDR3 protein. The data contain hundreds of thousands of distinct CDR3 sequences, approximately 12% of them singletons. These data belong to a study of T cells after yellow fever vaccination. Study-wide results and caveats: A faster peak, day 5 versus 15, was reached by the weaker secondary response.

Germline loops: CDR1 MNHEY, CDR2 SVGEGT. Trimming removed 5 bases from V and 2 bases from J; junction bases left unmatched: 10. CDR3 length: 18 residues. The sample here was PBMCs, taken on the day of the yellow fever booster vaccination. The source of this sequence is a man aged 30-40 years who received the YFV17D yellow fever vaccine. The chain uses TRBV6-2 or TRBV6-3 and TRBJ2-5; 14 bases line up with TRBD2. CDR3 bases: TGTGCCAGCAGTCGCCGGACTAGCGGGAGGATAGCTCAAGAGACCCAGTACTTC. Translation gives CASSRRTSGRIAQETQYF.